The 21 T cell receptor beta chains in this list originate from one sample, sequenced in a study of shared clonotypes between healthy human individuals (dated by TCRdb to about 2020). To prepare the library, the immunoSEQ multiplex PCR assay was applied. The clones in this table, taken by TCRdb from immuneACCESS, are in-frame only. Not every clone is retained; where verified, under half of the shortfall comes from an unresolved V gene, and the cause of the rest is unknown. The sample records roughly 2.6 million clones, around 94% of which are singletons. About 0.13% of the sample is in the top ten clones. Sequenced: naive CD4+ T cells sorted from blood. Read against the paper, the sample's cell subset or site label means: CD45RA+ positively selected. These receptors were obtained from a young man in good health.

This rearrangement joins TRBV5-1 to TRBJ2-1; TRBD1 matches 7 bases. This CDR3 has 14 residues. J lost 10 bases, V lost 0 bases, and 7 bases had no gene match. Germline V gene lookup returns CDR1 SGHRS and CDR2 YFSETQ. Here the CDR3 DNA reads TGCGCCAGCAGCTTGGGACAGGGATTGGAGGAGCAGTTCTTC. Its translation is CASSLGQGLEEQFF.

The chain uses TRBV7-6 and TRBJ2-5; D is uncertain. V lost 1 base and J lost 2, with 14 bases in between. The germline V gene encodes CDR1 SGHVS and CDR2 FNYEAQ. The CDR3 contains 16 residues. CDR3 sequence: CASSLVSSVIQETQYF. CDR3 bases: TGTGCCAGCAGCTTAGTTTCGAGCGTAATACAAGAGACCCAGTACTTC.

The rearrangement links TRBV30 to TRBJ1-2, with no clear D. The V and J ends lost 4 bases and 6 bases respectively, with 12 bases between them. This CDR3 comprises 12 residues. Germline CDR1 reads GTSNPN; CDR2 reads SVGIG (reference sequence). The CDR3 reads CAWTILTDGYTF. The CDR3 bases are TGTGCCTGGACAATCCTTACAGATGGCTACACCTTC.

The chain is built from TRBV21-1 and TRBJ2-7; TRBD2 is the table's D call and was not checked against the DNA. TRBV21-1 is deemed a pseudogene. The CDR3 sequence is 17 residues long. The CDR3 DNA reads as TGTGCCAGCAGCAAACTTTACGGGAGGGTTGGTTACTACGAGCAGTACTTC. This sequence encodes CASSKLYGRVGYYEQYF.

This clone was picked up one time. This chain uses TRBV5-6 with TRBJ1-5, with a weak D call TRBD1 (5 bases). This CDR3 contains 15 residues. With 5 bases removed from V and 7 bases from J, the gap between germline ends came to 19 bases. The germline CDR1 and CDR2 sequences are SGHDT and YYEEEE. CDR3 nucleotide sequence: TGTGCCAGCAGGCCCCAGGGAGGGTATGGACAGCCCCAGCATTTT. This translates into CASRPQGGYGQPQHF.

This clone was detected only a few times. The germline gene is not matched at one end of the junction; a read error may be the cause. In DNA form, the CDR3 reads TGTGCCAGCAGCGCGTATTCCGGGAGCCCAAATTTT. The encoded protein is CASSAYSGSPNF. This sequence joins TRBV7-8 and TRBJ1-1; no clear D gene. Germline V gene data show CDR1 as SGHVS and CDR2 as FQNEAQ. This CDR3 contains 12 residues.

This chain joins TRBV20-1 and TRBJ1-3, with a tentative D call TRBD1 (5 bases). The CDR3 runs 11 residues. The V end lost 3 bases, the J end lost 9 bases, and 9 bases lay between the germline ends. CDR1 DFQATT and CDR2 SNEGSKA come from the germline V gene (reference sequence). The CDR3 region is CSASIGATIYF. The CDR3, as DNA: TGCAGTGCTAGCATCGGGGCCACCATATATTTT.

The rearrangement links TRBV6-1 to TRBJ2-3; D is unclear. The CDR3 runs to 11 residues. With 6 bases removed from V and 14 bases from J, the gap between germline ends came to 15 bases. The germline CDR1 and CDR2 sequences are MNHNS and SASEGT. CDR3 bases: TGTGCCAGCAGGGCCAACATAGCCTCGTATTTT. It translates to CASRANIASYF.

The V gene is TRBV9, the J gene TRBJ1-4; D is uncertain. In germline, CDR1 is SGDLS, CDR2 YYNGEE. The CDR3 runs 16 residues. V was clipped by 0 bases and J by 7 bases, with 16 bases between them. CDR3 sequence (DNA): TGTGCCAGCAGCGTAGGGTACGGCCAGATAGCTGAAAAACTGTTTTTT. It encodes CASSVGYGQIAEKLFF.

V and J are TRBV11-2 and TRBJ2-3; D is possibly TRBD1 (6 bases). The CDR3 covers 15 residues. The germline V gene encodes CDR1 SGHAT and CDR2 FQNNGV. Trimming stripped 3 bases from V and 2 bases from J, with 12 bases between. The CDR3 DNA sequence: TGTGCCAGCAGCTTCCAGACAGGAGTCACAGATACGCAGTATTTT. This sequence encodes CASSFQTGVTDTQYF. The full variable domain, completed using reference TRBV11-2 and TRBJ2-3, is EAGVAQSPRYKIIEKRQSVAFWCNPISGHATLYWYQQILGQGPKLLIQFQNNGVVDDSQLPKDRFSAERLKGVDSTLKIQPAKLEDSAVYLCASSFQTGVTDTQYFGPGTRLTVL.

The chain carries TRBV29-1 and TRBJ2-7; the D gene could be TRBD1 or TRBD2 (5 bases each). From germline, CDR1 is SQVTM and CDR2 ANQGSEA. The CDR3 covers 13 residues. Between the trimmed V and J ends, which lost 6 bases and 2 bases, there was a span of 14 bases. The CDR3 protein is CSVGTTNTYEQYF. DNA for the CDR3: TGCAGCGTGGGGACGACGAACACCTACGAGCAGTACTTC.

About this clone itself: Other DNA sequences in the same sample also yield this CDR3. V is TRBV5-8 and J is TRBJ1-5; no clear D. V was trimmed by 4 bases and J by 4 bases, leaving 3 bases between them. CDR3 length: 11 amino acids. The germline V gene has CDR1 SGHTS and CDR2 YDEGEE. The CDR3 DNA reads TGTGCCAGCAGCGAGAATCAGCCCCAGCATTTT. Translated: CASSENQPQHF. Supplemented by reference TRBV5-8 and TRBJ1-5, the full variable domain reads EAGVTQSPTHLIKTRGQQATLRCSPISGHTSVYWYQQALGLGLQFLLWYDEGEERNRGNFPPRFSGRQFPNYSSELNVNALELEDSALYLCASSENQPQHFGDGTRLSIL.

This chain connects TRBV6-5 to TRBJ2-1; 7 nucleotides match TRBD2. CDR3 length: 15 amino acids. Per the germline V gene, CDR1 is MNHEY and CDR2 is SVGAGI. Losses at the gene ends were 4 bases for V and 7 bases for J; bases not matched to a gene: 10. In nucleotides, the CDR3 is TGTGCCAGCAGTTCCACCGGGACTATAAAAAATGAGCAGTTCTTC. It is translated as CASSSTGTIKNEQFF.

Of note for this clone: The sample contains more than one DNA sequence encoding this CDR3. The chain joins TRBV29-1 to TRBJ1-1; 12 nucleotides line up with TRBD1. Germline CDR1 SQVTM, CDR2 ANQGSEA. The V and J ends lost 6 bases and 1 base, in that order; junction bases with no gene match: 3. This CDR3 spans 14 amino acids. CDR3 sequence (DNA): TGCAGCGTGGGGACAGGGGGCAAGAACACTGAAGCTTTCTTT. Residues: CSVGTGGKNTEAFF.

The sample holds one count of this clone. The V and J genes are TRBV6-5 and TRBJ2-3; no firm D call. CDR1 MNHEY and CDR2 SVGAGI come from the germline V gene. The V end was cut by 6 bases, the J end by 0 bases, with 13 bases between. The CDR3 has 15 residues. Here the CDR3 reads CASRGFTSSTDTQYF. In DNA, the CDR3 is TGTGCCAGCAGGGGATTTACGTCGAGCACAGATACGCAGTATTTT.

The chain is built from TRBV30 and TRBJ1-3; D is undetermined. Trimming took 0 bases from V and 2 from J, leaving 11 bases between them. The CDR3 spans 15 residues. Germline V gives CDR1 GTSNPN, CDR2 SVGIG (reference sequence). The CDR3 protein is CAWSVSERAGNTIYF. Here the CDR3 DNA reads TGTGCCTGGAGTGTATCGGAAAGGGCTGGAAACACCATATATTTT.

As regards this clone: The same CDR3 can be traced to other DNA sequences in this sample. The J gene is TRBJ2-3, the V gene TRBV5-1; TRBD2 aligns across 10 bases. Germline-derived CDR1 and CDR2 are SGHRS and YFSETQ. Trimming cost V 0 bases and J 2 bases; bases outside gene matches: 3. The CDR3 spans 16 residues. CDR3 sequence (DNA): TGCGCCAGCAGCTTGGGGACTAGCGGTAACACAGATACGCAGTATTTT. This encodes CASSLGTSGNTDTQYF. Full variable domain (rest looked up from reference TRBV5-1 and TRBJ2-3): KAGVTQTPRYLIKTRGQQVTLSCSPISGHRSVSWYQQTPGQGLQFLFEYFSETQRNKGNFPGRFSGRQFSNSRSEMNVSTLELGDSALYLCASSLGTSGNTDTQYFGPGTRLTVL.

The chain joins TRBV5-1 to TRBJ2-3; D not resolved. The CDR3 consists of 14 residues. The germline gives CDR1 SGHRS, CDR2 YFSETQ. V was shortened by 0 bases and J by 5 bases, with 10 bases between the two germline ends. CDR3 loop: CASSLAGQVDTQYF. The CDR3 nucleotides read TGCGCCAGCAGCTTGGCCGGGCAGGTAGATACGCAGTATTTT.

This chain connects TRBV19 to TRBJ1-6, with D maybe TRBD1 (6 bases). The V gene's germline CDR1 is LNHDA and CDR2 SQIVND (reference sequence). V gave up 6 bases and J gave up 3 bases, with 15 bases separating them. The CDR3 has 16 residues. The CDR3 is CASRLLQGNYNSPLHF. The CDR3, as DNA: TGTGCCAGTAGGCTTCTACAGGGAAACTATAATTCACCCCTCCACTTT.

DNA for the CDR3: TGTGCCATCAGTGACCCGGGAGGGGGCCTGAATGAAAAACTGTTTTTT. It specifies CAISDPGGGLNEKLFF. The rearrangement joins TRBV10-3 to TRBJ1-4; 7 bases agree with TRBD1. Germline CDR1 ENHRY, CDR2 SYGVKD. The CDR3 is 16 amino acids. Germline trimming cut 3 bases from V and 5 bases from J; bases unmatched to any gene: 9.

The chain couples TRBV27 to TRBJ2-1, with 7 bases identical to TRBD1. From germline, CDR1 is MNHEY and CDR2 SMNVEV (reference sequence). The CDR3 extends over 17 amino acids. J gave up 0 bases and V 2 bases, and 7 bases lay outside the gene matches. CDR3 DNA: TGTGCCAGCAGTTTACTTAAGACAGGGAGCTCCTACAATGAGCAGTTCTTC. Translating it yields CASSLLKTGSSYNEQFF.